This T cell receptor beta chain derives from a study of T cell responses to AZD1222 COVID-19 vaccine listed by TCRdb under 2021. About the study as a whole: Because spike-specific TCR depth and breadth did not differ between the two schedules, AZD1222 recipients who got a second dose at roughly 4 weeks were pooled with those who got a second dose at roughly 12 weeks. A total of about 250 trial participants underwent TCR sequencing, of whom 207 had received two doses of AZD1222 and about 25 had received two doses of the MenACWY control vaccine. Trial participants were enrolled into age subgroups of 18-55, 56-69 and 70-plus years, which contained roughly 140, 27 and 60 TCR-sequenced participants, respectively.

The CDR3 regions of human TCRbeta chains were analyzed by immunosequencing. In the paper's pipeline: TCRs in the repertoires were matched against a reference library of SARS-CoV-2-specific TCRs that had been generated with the MIRA antigen-specificity platform. Breadth meant the fraction of unique TCRs that were SARS-CoV-2-associated, whereas depth meant the fraction of total T cells that were SARS-CoV-2-associated. Using the MIRA data, every spike-specific TCR was mapped to the spike region that the TCR reacted to and assigned to either a CD4 or a CD8 class. Log10-transformed breadth and depth values were compared by one-way ANOVA with Sidak's multiple comparisons tests. TCRdb took this table from immuneACCESS and kept in-frame rearrangements with V and J called. Such tables lack part of the clones; where checked against another copy, unresolved V genes explain under half of the gap, and the rest is unexplained. Clone size and V and J calls were adopted from that table, with D and trimming inferred from the DNA. The sample includes fewer than 130,000 clones, with approximately 90% observed a single time. The ten most abundant clones make up over 1.5% of the sample.

Notes on this clone: No antigen is known for it. Base-call qualities are not available, and no considerably larger clone is one nucleotide away.

The time point label on this specimen signifies: baseline before first vaccination. Vaccinee samples came from UK trials COV001 and COV002, including a single-blind randomized controlled phase 2/3 trial of AZD1222 (ChAdOx1 nCoV-19) in healthy adults. For TCRbeta chain sequencing, PBMC samples from trial participants were taken at day 0 and at day 28 after the second dose. General findings and caveats noted by the study authors: Reportedly, close to half of the unique spike-specific TCRs recognized epitopes lying outside the regions that are mutated in the B.1.351 and B.1.1.7 variants. Spike-specific TCR breadth and depth rose significantly after two AZD1222 doses compared with day 0 and with MenACWY recipients. Participants were mostly white British, with more females than males. The authors suggested clonal diversity may have been underestimated. No day 14 peak-response samples were available, so repertoires were characterized only after the peak T cell response. CD4 TCRs associated with the vaccine covered the entire spike protein, and the dominant responses were in regions 160-218 and 743-854. Conclusions about previously exposed vaccinees are limited because only a handful of AZD1222 recipients were SARS-CoV-2 seropositive at baseline. In the small 56-69-year group, the increase in depth fell short of significance, most likely because of low power.

The source was peripheral blood, collected on day 0 of AZD1222 vaccination. This receptor was obtained from an adult in good health.

At the DNA level, the sequence is TGTGCCTGGAGTGAGGGACACGGTGGTGGGACCCAGCATTTT. It encodes CAWSEGHGGGTQHF. This chain joins TRBV30 to TRBJ1-5, with a weak D call of TRBD1 (6 bases match). CDR1 and CDR2 are read off the germline V gene (reference sequence) as GTSNPN and SVGIG. There are 14 amino acids in the CDR3, from cysteine to phenylalanine inclusive. Just CDR3 DNA is preserved here, 42 bases in frame from base 1. V was cut back by 1 base and J by 11 bases, leaving a gap of 18 bases between them.